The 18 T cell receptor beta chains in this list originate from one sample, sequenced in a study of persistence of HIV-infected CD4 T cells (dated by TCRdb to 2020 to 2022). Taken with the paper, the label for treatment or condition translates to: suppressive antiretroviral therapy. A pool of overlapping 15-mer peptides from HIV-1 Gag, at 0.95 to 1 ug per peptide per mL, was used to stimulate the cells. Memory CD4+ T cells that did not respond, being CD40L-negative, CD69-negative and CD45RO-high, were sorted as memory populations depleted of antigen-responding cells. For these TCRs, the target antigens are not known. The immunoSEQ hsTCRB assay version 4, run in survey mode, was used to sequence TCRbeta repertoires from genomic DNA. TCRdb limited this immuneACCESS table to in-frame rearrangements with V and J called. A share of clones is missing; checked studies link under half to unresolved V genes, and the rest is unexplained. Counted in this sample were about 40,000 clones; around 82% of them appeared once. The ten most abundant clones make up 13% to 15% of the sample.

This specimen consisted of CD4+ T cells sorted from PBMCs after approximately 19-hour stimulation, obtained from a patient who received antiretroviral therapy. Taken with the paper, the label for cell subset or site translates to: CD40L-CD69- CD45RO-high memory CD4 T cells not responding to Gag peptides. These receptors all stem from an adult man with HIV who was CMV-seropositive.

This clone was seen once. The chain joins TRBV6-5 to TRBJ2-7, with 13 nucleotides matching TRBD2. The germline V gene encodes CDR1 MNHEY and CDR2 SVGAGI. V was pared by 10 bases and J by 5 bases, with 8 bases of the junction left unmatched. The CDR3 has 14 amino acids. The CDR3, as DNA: TGTGCCACCGGACTAGCGGGAGTTGTGAACGAGCAGTACTTC. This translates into CATGLAGVVNEQYF.

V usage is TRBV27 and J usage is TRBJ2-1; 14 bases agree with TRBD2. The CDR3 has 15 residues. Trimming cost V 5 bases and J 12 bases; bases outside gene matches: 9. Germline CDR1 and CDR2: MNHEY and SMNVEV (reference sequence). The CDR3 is CASSGGTSGSSRQFF. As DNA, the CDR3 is TGTGCCAGCAGTGGAGGGACTAGCGGGAGTTCGAGGCAGTTCTTC.

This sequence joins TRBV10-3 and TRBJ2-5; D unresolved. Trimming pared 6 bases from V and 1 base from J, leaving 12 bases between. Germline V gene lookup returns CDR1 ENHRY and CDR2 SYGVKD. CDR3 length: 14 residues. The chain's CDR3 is CAIRHGRSQETQYF. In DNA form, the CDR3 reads TGTGCCATCAGACATGGACGGAGCCAAGAGACCCAGTACTTC.

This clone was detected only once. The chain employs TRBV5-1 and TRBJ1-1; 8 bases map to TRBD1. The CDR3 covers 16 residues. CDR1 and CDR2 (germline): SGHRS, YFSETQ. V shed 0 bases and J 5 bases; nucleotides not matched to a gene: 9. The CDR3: CASSLGRRTGSTEAFF. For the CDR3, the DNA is TGCGCCAGCAGCTTGGGGCGGAGGACAGGGAGTACTGAAGCTTTCTTT.

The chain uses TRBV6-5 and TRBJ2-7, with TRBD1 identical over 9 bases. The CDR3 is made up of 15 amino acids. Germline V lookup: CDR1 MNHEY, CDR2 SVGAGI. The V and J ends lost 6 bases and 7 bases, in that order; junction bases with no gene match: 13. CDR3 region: CASRPPGQGRREQYF. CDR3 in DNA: TGTGCCAGCAGACCCCCGGGACAGGGAAGGCGGGAGCAGTACTTC.

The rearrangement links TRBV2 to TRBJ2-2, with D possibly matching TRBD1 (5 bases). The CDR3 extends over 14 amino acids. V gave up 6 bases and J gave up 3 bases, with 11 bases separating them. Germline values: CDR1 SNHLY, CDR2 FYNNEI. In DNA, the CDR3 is TGTGCCAGCAGGGACATAGCCTACACCGGGGAGCTGTTTTTT. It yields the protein CASRDIAYTGELFF.

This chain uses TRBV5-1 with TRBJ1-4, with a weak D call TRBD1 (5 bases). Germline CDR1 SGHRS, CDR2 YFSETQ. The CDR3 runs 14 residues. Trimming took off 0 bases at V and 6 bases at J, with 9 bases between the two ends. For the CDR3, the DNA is TGCGCCAGCAGCTTGGCCGGCAGGGATGAAAAACTGTTTTTT. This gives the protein CASSLAGRDEKLFF. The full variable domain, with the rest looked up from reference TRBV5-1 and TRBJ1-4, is KAGVTQTPRYLIKTRGQQVTLSCSPISGHRSVSWYQQTPGQGLQFLFEYFSETQRNKGNFPGRFSGRQFSNSRSEMNVSTLELGDSALYLCASSLAGRDEKLFFGSGTQLSVL.

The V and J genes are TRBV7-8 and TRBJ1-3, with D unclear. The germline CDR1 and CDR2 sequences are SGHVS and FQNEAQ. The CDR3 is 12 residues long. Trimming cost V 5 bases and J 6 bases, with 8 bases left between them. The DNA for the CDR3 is TGTGCCAGCAGCCCCCCTTTAAACACCATATATTTT. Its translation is CASSPPLNTIYF.

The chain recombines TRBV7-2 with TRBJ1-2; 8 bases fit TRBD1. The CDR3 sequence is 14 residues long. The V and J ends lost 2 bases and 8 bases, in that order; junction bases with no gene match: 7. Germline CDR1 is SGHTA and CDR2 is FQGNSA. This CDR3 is CASSLKARGQGYTF. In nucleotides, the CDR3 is TGTGCCAGCAGCTTAAAAGCCAGGGGGCAGGGCTACACCTTC.

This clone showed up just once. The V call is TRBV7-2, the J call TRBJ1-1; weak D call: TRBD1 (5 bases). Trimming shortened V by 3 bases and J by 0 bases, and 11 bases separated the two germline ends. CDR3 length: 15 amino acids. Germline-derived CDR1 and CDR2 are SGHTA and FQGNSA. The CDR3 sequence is CASSFPVGVNTEAFF. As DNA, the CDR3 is TGTGCCAGCAGCTTCCCTGTGGGGGTGAACACTGAAGCTTTCTTT.

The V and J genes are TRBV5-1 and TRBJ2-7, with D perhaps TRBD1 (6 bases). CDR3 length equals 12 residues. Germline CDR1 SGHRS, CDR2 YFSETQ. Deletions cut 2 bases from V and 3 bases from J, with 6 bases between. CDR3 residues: CASSLQGYEQYF. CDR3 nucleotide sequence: TGCGCCAGCAGCTTACAGGGCTACGAGCAGTACTTC.

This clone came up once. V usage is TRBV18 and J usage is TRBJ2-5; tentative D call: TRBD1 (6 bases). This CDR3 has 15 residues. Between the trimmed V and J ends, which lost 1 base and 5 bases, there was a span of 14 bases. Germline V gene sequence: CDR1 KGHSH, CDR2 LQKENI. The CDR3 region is CASSPRETGRETQYF. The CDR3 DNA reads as TGTGCCAGCTCACCACGAGAGACAGGCAGGGAGACCCAGTACTTC.

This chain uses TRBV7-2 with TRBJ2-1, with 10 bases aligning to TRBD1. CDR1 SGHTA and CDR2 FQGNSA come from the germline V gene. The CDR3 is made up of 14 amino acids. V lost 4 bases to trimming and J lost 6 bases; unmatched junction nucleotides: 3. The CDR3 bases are TGTGCCAGCAGCTCCTGGACAGGGGGCAATGAGCAGTTCTTC. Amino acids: CASSSWTGGNEQFF.

The CDR3 region has the DNA TGTGCCAGCTCACCTTATGTGGGAGAAGCAGATACGCAGTATTTT. Protein sequence: CASSPYVGEADTQYF. The chain employs TRBV18 and TRBJ2-3; possibly TRBD2 for D (5 bases). Looked up from germline, CDR1 is KGHSH and CDR2 is LQKENI. This CDR3 spans 15 amino acids. V lost 3 bases, J lost 4 bases, and 14 bases lay in between.

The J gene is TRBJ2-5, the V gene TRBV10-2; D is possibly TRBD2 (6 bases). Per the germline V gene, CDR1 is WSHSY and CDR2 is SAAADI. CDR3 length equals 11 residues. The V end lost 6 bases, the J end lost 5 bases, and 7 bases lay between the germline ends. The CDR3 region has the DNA TGCGCCAGCAGGGACTACGAGACCCAGTACTTC. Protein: CASRDYETQYF.

As DNA, the CDR3 is TGTGCCAGCAGCCTTACCATTTCGGAGGGGCTGGGTGGCTACACCTTC. Its translation: CASSLTISEGLGGYTF. This chain links TRBV7-2 with TRBJ1-2, with TRBD1 as a possible D gene (5 bases). Deletions cut 5 bases from V and 7 bases from J, with 23 bases between. Germline CDR1 and CDR2: SGHTA and FQGNSA. The CDR3 loop spans 16 amino acids.

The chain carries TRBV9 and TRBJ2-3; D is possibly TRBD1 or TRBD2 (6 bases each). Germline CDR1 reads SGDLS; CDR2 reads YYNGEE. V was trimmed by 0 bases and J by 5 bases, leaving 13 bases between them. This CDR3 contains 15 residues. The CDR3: CASSVDPGAGDTQYF. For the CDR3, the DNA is TGTGCCAGCAGCGTAGATCCGGGGGCAGGAGATACGCAGTATTTT. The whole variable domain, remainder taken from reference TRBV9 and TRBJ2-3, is DSGVTQTPKHLITATGQRVTLRCSPRSGDLSVYWYQQSLDQGLQFLIQYYNGEERAKGNILERFSAQQFPDLHSELNLSSLELGDSALYFCASSVDPGAGDTQYFGPGTRLTVL.

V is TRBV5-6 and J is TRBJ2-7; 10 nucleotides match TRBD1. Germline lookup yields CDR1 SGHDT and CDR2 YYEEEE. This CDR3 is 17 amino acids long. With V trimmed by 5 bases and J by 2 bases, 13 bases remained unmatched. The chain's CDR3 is CASRPGTGASLPYEQYF. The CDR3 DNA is TGTGCCAGCAGACCCGGGACAGGGGCCTCTCTTCCCTACGAGCAGTACTTC.